This TCR beta chain was sequenced in a study of early T cells in non-severe SARS-CoV-2 infection. Study-wide points: VDJdb-based matching was biased toward anti-spike CD8 responses and missed private and CD4 specificities.

On this clonotype itself: Antigen: not known.

TCRdb redid the calling of the 5' RACE reads with MiXCR, one entry per CDR3 protein. The sample carries more than 95,000 distinct CDR3 sequences, 16% recorded once. Sequenced: whole blood. The sequence derives from an adult who was a healthcare worker with PCR-confirmed SARS-CoV-2 infection or an uninfected control (not recorded which).

CDR3 protein: CATTPGVDYEQYF. As DNA, the CDR3 is TGTGCCACCACACCAGGAGTGGACTACGAGCAGTACTTC. The chain carries TRBV28 and TRBJ2-7, with no clear D. Germline V lookup: CDR1 MDHEN, CDR2 SYDVKM. V gave up 10 bases and J gave up 3 bases, with 16 bases separating them. This CDR3 contains 13 residues.